This TCR beta chain was recorded in a study of T cell responses to AZD1222 COVID-19 vaccine. As for this clone: What it binds is unknown.

Some clones are missing from TCRdb's copy, which holds only in-frame ones; the method was immunoSEQ multiplex PCR. Of approximately 130,000 clones detected, over 90% appear once; the ten largest clones hold about 0.86%. Germline V gene sequence: CDR1 SGDLS, CDR2 YYNGEE. There are 14 residues in the CDR3. V was clipped by 0 bases and J by 10 bases, with 14 bases between them. Study-level points and caveats: Vaccine-associated CD4 TCRs spanned spike, dominant at 160-218 and 743-854. The sample set comprised mostly white British donors with more females, and clonal diversity was possibly underestimated. Spike-specific TCR depth and breadth grew after two AZD1222 doses. Repertoire samples came only from after the peak T cell response.

The J gene is TRBJ2-1, the V gene TRBV9, with D maybe TRBD2 (5 bases). The TCR comes from an adult in good health. Sample: peripheral blood, taken on day 0 of AZD1222 vaccination. The CDR3 DNA is TGTGCCAGCAGCGTAGTTCCGGGAAGGTGGGAGCAGTTCTTC. Amino acids: CASSVVPGRWEQFF. Combining the CDR3 with reference TRBV9 and TRBJ2-1 gives the whole variable domain DSGVTQTPKHLITATGQRVTLRCSPRSGDLSVYWYQQSLDQGLQFLIQYYNGEERAKGNILERFSAQQFPDLHSELNLSSLELGDSALYFCASSVVPGRWEQFFGPGTRLTVL.